This T cell receptor (beta chain) was documented in a study of T-cell reconstitution after alpha-beta-depleted transplantation in children. A library of TCRbeta sequences, prepared with unique molecular identifiers, was generated. Each CDR3 protein gets one entry after TCRdb re-called the PCR reads with MiXCR. The sample records hundreds of thousands of distinct CDR3 sequences, over 15% being singletons. This clonotype was seen a handful of times. There are 14 residues in the CDR3. The ends were cut back, 3 bases at V and 5 bases at J, with 11 bases in the middle. This TCR derives from a human donor who donated a stem cell graft to a child with acute myeloid leukemia. The specimen comprised PBMCs from the stem cell graft donor, sampled from the stem cell graft. The chain links TRBV12-3 or TRBV12-4 to TRBJ2-1, with D tentatively TRBD1 or TRBD2 (5 bases each). CDR3: CASSFEWGNNEQFF. The CDR3 coding sequence is TGTGCCAGCAGTTTCGAGTGGGGGAACAATGAGCAGTTCTTC.